These 18 T cell receptor beta chains were sequenced from one sample in a study of control samples from healthy donors and cancer patients. Method: immunoSEQ multiplex PCR; TCRdb's copy keeps in-frame clones and lacks some. This table holds some 130,000 clones, roughly 92% found once. Sequences were obtained from blood. Receptor source: a man aged 25-40 years in good health.

The chain is built from TRBV25-1 and TRBJ1-1; perhaps TRBD1 as D (6 bases). Trimming removed 2 bases from V and 1 base from J, with 8 bases in between. The CDR3 contains 14 residues. CDR1 and CDR2 (germline): MGHDK, SYGVNS. The CDR3 protein is CASSETGSNTEAFF. CDR3 in DNA: TGTGCCAGCAGTGAAACAGGGTCGAACACTGAAGCTTTCTTT. The full variable domain, its missing parts supplied by reference TRBV25-1 and TRBJ1-1, is EADIYQTPRYLVIGTGKKITLECSQTMGHDKMYWYQQDPGMELHLIHYSYGVNSTEKGDLSSESTVSRIRTEHFPLTLESARPSHTSQYLCASSETGSNTEAFFGQGTRLTVV.

The chain links TRBV28 to TRBJ1-5, with TRBD1 identical over 10 bases. The CDR3 totals 16 residues. The germline gives CDR1 MDHEN, CDR2 SYDVKM. The V and J ends lost 3 bases and 0 bases, in that order; junction bases with no gene match: 2. The CDR3 here is CASSLGQGYSNQPQHF. The CDR3 nucleotides are TGTGCCAGCAGTTTGGGACAGGGGTATAGCAATCAGCCCCAGCATTTT.

This chain links TRBV19 with TRBJ1-6; perhaps TRBD1 as D (5 bases). Trimming shortened V by 1 base and J by 12 bases, and 7 bases separated the two germline ends. The CDR3 is 12 residues long. Germline CDR1 reads LNHDA; CDR2 reads SQIVND (reference sequence). CDR3: CASSIGDRPLHF. CDR3 nucleotide sequence: TGTGCCAGTAGTATAGGGGACCGACCCCTCCACTTT.

This chain links TRBV7-2 with TRBJ1-2; 7 positions agree with TRBD1. CDR3 length: 14 amino acids. V was clipped by 3 bases and J by 5 bases; unmatched bases: 6. From germline, CDR1 is SGHTA and CDR2 FQGNSA. The CDR3 nucleotides are TGTGCCAGCAGCTTCCCGGGACAGCGTTATGGCTACACCTTC. This gives the protein CASSFPGQRYGYTF.

The rearrangement uses TRBV27 and TRBJ2-7, with no clear D. The V end lost 4 bases, the J end lost 3 bases, and 13 bases lay between the germline ends. This CDR3 comprises 14 residues. From germline, CDR1 is MNHEY and CDR2 SMNVEV (reference sequence). The CDR3, as DNA: TGTGCCAGCAGTTCTATCCCAGCCAGCTACGAGCAGTACTTC. This gives the protein CASSSIPASYEQYF.

This clone was observed once. This rearrangement joins TRBV18 to TRBJ2-7; D remains unclear. The germline CDR1 and CDR2 sequences are KGHSH and LQKENI. The CDR3 covers 12 residues. V was shortened by 1 base and J by 4 bases, with 5 bases between the two germline ends. CDR3 bases: TGTGCCAGCTCACCACGACCTTACGAGCAGTACTTC. This sequence encodes CASSPRPYEQYF.

The genes are TRBV6-5 and TRBJ2-5; 7 bases fit TRBD1. Germline V lookup: CDR1 MNHEY, CDR2 SVGAGI. The ends lost 8 bases at V and 5 bases at J; junction bases unmatched: 14. CDR3 length: 15 residues. As DNA, the CDR3 is TGTGCCAGCTTCGAGCACAGGGGATTAATGGAGACCCAGTACTTC. Translation gives CASFEHRGLMETQYF.

V and J are TRBV5-4 and TRBJ1-4; tentative D call: TRBD1 (6 bases). V dropped 4 bases and J dropped 5 bases, with 15 bases sitting between them. From germline, CDR1 is SGHNT and CDR2 YYREEE (reference sequence). This CDR3 is built from 15 residues. CDR3 sequence: CASSPSGGLNEKLFF. Here the CDR3 DNA reads TGTGCCAGCAGCCCTAGTGGGGGCCTAAATGAAAAACTGTTTTTT.

This clone was observed a single time. This chain links TRBV11-3 with TRBJ2-7; the D is unclear. V lost 5 bases and J 5 bases, leaving 16 bases between the germline ends. The CDR3 is 14 amino acids. Germline values: CDR1 SGHNT, CDR2 YENEEA. CDR3 bases: TGTGCCAGCAGCCAACCGGACGGGTTTGACGAGCAGTACTTC. Translated: CASSQPDGFDEQYF.

The rearrangement joins TRBV28 to TRBJ2-2; D remains ambiguous. The ends were cut back, 4 bases at V and 4 bases at J, with 10 bases in the middle. This CDR3 spans 14 amino acids. The germline CDR1 and CDR2 sequences are MDHEN and SYDVKM. Here the CDR3 DNA reads TGTGCCAGCAGTTCATACCTTGGCACCGGGGAGCTGTTTTTT. Translating it yields CASSSYLGTGELFF.

The chain is built from TRBV29-1 and TRBJ2-3; D assignment may be TRBD1 or TRBD2 (5 bases each). Trimming pared 0 bases from V and 3 bases from J, leaving 19 bases between. The CDR3 covers 17 residues. The germline CDR1 and CDR2 sequences are SQVTM and ANQGSEA. The CDR3 loop is CSVEDRERGSRTDTQYF. For the CDR3, the DNA is TGCAGCGTTGAAGATCGTGAGAGGGGTTCGAGGACAGATACGCAGTATTTT.

This clone was detected a few times. V gene TRBV15 combines with J gene TRBJ2-7; TRBD2 agrees at 9 bases. Trimming at V came to 2 bases and at J to 3 bases, leaving 11 bases not matched to a gene. Germline CDR1 LNHNV, CDR2 YYDKDF (reference sequence). The CDR3 runs to 17 residues. The CDR3 DNA sequence: TGTGCCACCAGCAGATCCCAGAGTAGCGGGAGTCACTACGAGCAGTACTTC. Translating gives CATSRSQSSGSHYEQYF.

This chain joins TRBV30 and TRBJ1-6; TRBD1 is a possible D gene (5 bases). This CDR3 has 13 residues. The V gene's germline CDR1 is GTSNPN and CDR2 SVGIG (reference sequence). V was pared by 4 bases and J by 14 bases, with 18 bases between. The CDR3 loop reads CAWMPGNRMSLHF. CDR3 nucleotide sequence: TGTGCCTGGATGCCAGGGAATCGTATGTCCCTCCACTTT.

The chain couples TRBV25-1 to TRBJ1-6; perhaps TRBD1 as D (5 bases). V lost 0 bases and J lost 15, with 9 bases in between. CDR3 length equals 12 residues. Germline V lookup: CDR1 MGHDK, CDR2 SYGVNS. The CDR3 is CASSEYSDSLHF. CDR3 bases: TGTGCCAGCAGTGAATATTCCGACAGCCTCCACTTT.

V usage is TRBV11-2 and J usage is TRBJ2-3; the match to TRBD1 covers 9 bases. The CDR3 contains 16 residues. Unmatched junction bases numbered 8, after V lost 3 bases and J lost 4 bases. The V gene's germline CDR1 is SGHAT and CDR2 FQNNGV. The CDR3 here is CASSLVGQGVADTQYF. The CDR3 DNA reads TGTGCCAGCAGCTTGGTGGGACAGGGTGTGGCAGATACGCAGTATTTT.

The rearrangement joins TRBV7-2 to TRBJ2-7, with a weak D call TRBD2 (5 bases). This CDR3 has 15 residues. The germline V gene encodes CDR1 SGHTA and CDR2 FQGNSA. Deletions cut 3 bases from V and 3 bases from J, with 15 bases between. The CDR3 loop reads CASSFGLAGIYEQYF. The CDR3 DNA is TGTGCCAGCAGCTTTGGGCTAGCTGGGATCTACGAGCAGTACTTC.

The V gene is TRBV19, the J gene TRBJ2-2; the match to TRBD2 covers 10 bases. The V segment lost 4 bases and the J segment 5 bases; nucleotides outside the gene matches: 7. CDR3 size: 16 residues. Germline V gene sequence: CDR1 LNHDA, CDR2 SQIVND (reference sequence). The CDR3 DNA sequence: TGTGCCAGTAGTAAGCGGGAGGGGCCCAGGACCGGGGAGCTGTTTTTT. Its translation: CASSKREGPRTGELFF. The whole variable domain, remainder taken from reference TRBV19 and TRBJ2-2, is DGGITQSPKYLFRKEGQNVTLSCEQNLNHDAMYWYRQDPGQGLRLIYYSQIVNDFQKGDIAEGYSVSREKKESFPLTVTSAQKNPTAFYLCASSKREGPRTGELFFGEGSRLTVL.

V is TRBV5-1 and J is TRBJ1-1; weak D call: TRBD1 (5 bases). Germline V CDR1 and CDR2: SGHRS, YFSETQ. The V end was cut by 4 bases, the J end by 1 base, with 8 bases between. The CDR3 is 13 amino acids. The CDR3 coding sequence is TGCGCCAGCAGCGACAGCCCGAACACTGAAGCTTTCTTT. Amino acids: CASSDSPNTEAFF.